These 8 T cell receptor beta chains came from one sample sequenced in a study of T cell responses to AZD1222 COVID-19 vaccine (dated by TCRdb to the early 2020s). The intended sense of this specimen's time point label: baseline before first vaccination. The method behind the library was the immunoSEQ multiplex PCR assay. TCRdb limited this immuneACCESS table to in-frame rearrangements with V and J called. A share of clones is missing; checked studies link under half to unresolved V genes, and the rest is unexplained. This sample holds 100,000 to 150,000 clones; about 85% were observed only once. Together, the top ten hold around 6% of the sample. Sample: peripheral blood, taken on day 0 of AZD1222 vaccination. These receptors came from an adult in good health.

The V gene is TRBV7-9, the J gene TRBJ1-6, with no clear D. V was clipped by 0 bases and J by 9 bases, with 15 bases between them. The CDR3 runs 16 residues. The germline gives CDR1 SEHNR, CDR2 FQNEAQ (reference sequence). Here the CDR3 reads CASSLAGGRRVSPLHF. CDR3 bases: TGTGCCAGCAGCTTAGCGGGAGGGAGGAGGGTTTCACCCCTCCACTTT.

This clone was seen a handful of times. The chain couples TRBV24-1 to TRBJ2-3, with 7 bases that match TRBD1. This CDR3 has 15 residues. Unmatched junction bases numbered 1, after V lost 0 bases and J lost 2 bases. Germline-derived CDR1 and CDR2 are KGHDR and SFDVKD. The CDR3 sequence is CATSDLGQDTDTQYF. The CDR3, as DNA: TGTGCCACCAGTGATTTGGGACAGGACACAGATACGCAGTATTTT.

The chain uses TRBV5-8 and TRBJ1-5; possible D gene TRBD1, 6 bases. This CDR3 is 15 amino acids long. V was cut by 0 bases and J by 6 bases, with 13 bases left in between. Germline CDR1 and CDR2: SGHTS and YDEGEE. CDR3 loop: CASSLGRQGFQPQHF. The CDR3 nucleotides are TGTGCCAGCAGCTTGGGTCGCCAGGGGTTTCAGCCCCAGCATTTT. Looking up the rest from reference TRBV5-8 and TRBJ1-5 gives the full variable domain: EAGVTQSPTHLIKTRGQQATLRCSPISGHTSVYWYQQALGLGLQFLLWYDEGEERNRGNFPPRFSGRQFPNYSSELNVNALELEDSALYLCASSLGRQGFQPQHFGDGTRLSIL.

The chain has TRBV18 and TRBJ1-3; D remains ambiguous. With 2 bases removed from V and 0 bases from J, the gap between germline ends came to 8 bases. This CDR3 contains 15 residues. Germline CDR1 KGHSH, CDR2 LQKENI. CDR3 bases: TGTGCCAGCTCACCAAGAGATATCTCTGGAAACACCATATATTTT. Translation gives CASSPRDISGNTIYF.

The rearrangement joins TRBV10-3 to TRBJ2-3, with TRBD2 matching 8 bases. This CDR3 spans 18 amino acids. Germline V CDR1 and CDR2: ENHRY, SYGVKD. V was clipped by 3 bases and J by 2 bases; unmatched bases: 13. The CDR3 DNA follows: TGTGCCATCAGTGACTCTGGTAGCGGGGCCCCATCCACAGATACGCAGTATTTT. As protein: CAISDSGSGAPSTDTQYF.

V usage is TRBV19 and J usage is TRBJ1-5; TRBD1 is a possible D gene (6 bases). Germline V CDR1 and CDR2: LNHDA, SQIVND (reference sequence). With 3 bases removed from V and 7 bases from J, the gap between germline ends came to 13 bases. The CDR3 consists of 14 residues. CDR3 bases: TGTGCCAGTAGTATGGGGGGGGCGGTGCAGCCCCAGCATTTT. It specifies CASSMGGAVQPQHF.

J is TRBJ1-1 and V is TRBV6-5, with 7 bases that match TRBD1. This CDR3 comprises 13 residues. With 5 bases clipped from V and 3 bases from J, the junction kept 3 bases outside the gene matches. The V gene's germline CDR1 is MNHEY and CDR2 SVGAGI. CDR3 residues: CASSRTGDTEAFF. The CDR3 DNA reads TGTGCCAGCAGTCGAACAGGGGACACTGAAGCTTTCTTT.

The chain is built from TRBV6-2 or TRBV6-3 and TRBJ1-5; the D gene is possibly TRBD1 (5 bases). Trimming removed 5 bases from V and 5 bases from J, with 19 bases in between. The CDR3 has 16 amino acids. In germline, CDR1 is MNHEY, CDR2 SVGEGT. CDR3 residues: CASSTQGLGPYQPQHF. CDR3 in DNA: TGTGCCAGCAGTACCCAGGGCCTGGGGCCTTATCAGCCCCAGCATTTT.